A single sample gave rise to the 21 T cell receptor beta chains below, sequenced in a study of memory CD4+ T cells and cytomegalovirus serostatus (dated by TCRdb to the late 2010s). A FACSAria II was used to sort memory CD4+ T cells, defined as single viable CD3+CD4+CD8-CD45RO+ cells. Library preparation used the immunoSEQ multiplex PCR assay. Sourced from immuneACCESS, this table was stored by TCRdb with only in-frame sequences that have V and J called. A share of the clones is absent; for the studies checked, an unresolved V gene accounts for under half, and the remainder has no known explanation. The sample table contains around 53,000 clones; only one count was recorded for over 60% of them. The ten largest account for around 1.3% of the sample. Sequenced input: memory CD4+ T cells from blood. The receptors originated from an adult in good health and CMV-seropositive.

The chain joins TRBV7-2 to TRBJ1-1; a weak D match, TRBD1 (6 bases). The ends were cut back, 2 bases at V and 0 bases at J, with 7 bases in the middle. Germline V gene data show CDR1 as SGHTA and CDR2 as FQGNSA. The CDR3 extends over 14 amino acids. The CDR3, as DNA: TGTGCCAGCAGCTTACAGGGGCTGAACACTGAAGCTTTCTTT. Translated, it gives CASSLQGLNTEAFF.

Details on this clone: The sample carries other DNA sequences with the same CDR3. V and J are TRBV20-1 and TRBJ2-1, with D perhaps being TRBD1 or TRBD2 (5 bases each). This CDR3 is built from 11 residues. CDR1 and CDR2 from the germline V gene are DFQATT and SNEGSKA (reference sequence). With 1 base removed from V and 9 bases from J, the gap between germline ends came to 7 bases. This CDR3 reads CSARVGTEQFF. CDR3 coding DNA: TGCAGTGCTAGAGTAGGGACTGAGCAGTTCTTC.

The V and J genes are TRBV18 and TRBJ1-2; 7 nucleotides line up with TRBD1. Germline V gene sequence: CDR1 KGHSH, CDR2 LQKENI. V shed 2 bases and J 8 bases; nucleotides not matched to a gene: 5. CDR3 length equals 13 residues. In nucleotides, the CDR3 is TGTGCCAGCTCACCATCCTCGGACAGGGGCTACACCTTC. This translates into CASSPSSDRGYTF.

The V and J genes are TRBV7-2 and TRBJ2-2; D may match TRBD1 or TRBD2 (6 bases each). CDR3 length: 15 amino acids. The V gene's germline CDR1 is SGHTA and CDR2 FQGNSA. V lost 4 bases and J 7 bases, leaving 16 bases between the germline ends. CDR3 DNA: TGTGCCAGCAGCTACCTGAGGGGGGCTGACGGGGAGCTGTTTTTT. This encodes CASSYLRGADGELFF.

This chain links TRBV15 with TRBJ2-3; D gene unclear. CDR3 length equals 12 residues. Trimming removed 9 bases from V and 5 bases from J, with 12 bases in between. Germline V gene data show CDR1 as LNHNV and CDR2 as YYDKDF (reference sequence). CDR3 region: CATARSGDTQYF. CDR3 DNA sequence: TGTGCCACAGCGCGATCGGGAGATACGCAGTATTTT.

The CDR3 loop is CASSLGQGAGGYTF. DNA of the CDR3: TGCGCCAGCAGCTTGGGACAGGGGGCTGGTGGCTACACCTTC. The chain uses TRBV5-1 and TRBJ1-2; 10 bases line up with TRBD1. Germline values: CDR1 SGHRS, CDR2 YFSETQ. J lost 7 bases, V lost 0 bases, and 3 bases had no gene match. The CDR3 sequence is 14 residues long.

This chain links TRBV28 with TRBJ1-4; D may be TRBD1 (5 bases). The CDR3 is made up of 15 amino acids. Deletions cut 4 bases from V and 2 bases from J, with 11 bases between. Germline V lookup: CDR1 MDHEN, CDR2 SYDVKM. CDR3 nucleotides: TGTGCCAGCAGTTCCCCAGGGCGGACTAATGAAAAACTGTTTTTT. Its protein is CASSSPGRTNEKLFF. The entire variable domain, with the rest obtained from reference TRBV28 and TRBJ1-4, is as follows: DVKVTQSSRYLVKRTGEKVFLECVQDMDHENMFWYRQDPGLGLRLIYFSYDVKMKEKGDIPEGYSVSREKKERFSLILESASTNQTSMYLCASSSPGRTNEKLFFGSGTQLSVL.

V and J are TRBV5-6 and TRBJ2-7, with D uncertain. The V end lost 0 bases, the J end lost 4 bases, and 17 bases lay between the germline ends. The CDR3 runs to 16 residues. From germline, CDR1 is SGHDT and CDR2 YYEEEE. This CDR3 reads CASSLDSGRITYEQYF. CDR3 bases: TGTGCCAGCAGCTTGGATTCAGGACGGATCACATACGAGCAGTACTTC. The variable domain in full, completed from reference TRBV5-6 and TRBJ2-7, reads DAGVTQSPTHLIKTRGQQVTLRCSPKSGHDTVSWYQQALGQGPQFIFQYYEEEERQRGNFPDRFSGHQFPNYSSELNVNALLLGDSALYLCASSLDSGRITYEQYFGPGTRLTVT.

Here the CDR3 DNA reads TGTGCCAGCGCACCGGGACTAGCGGGAAGGGGATCGCAGTATTTT. Translation: CASAPGLAGRGSQYF. V usage is TRBV2 and J usage is TRBJ2-3, with 13 bases that match TRBD2. V gave up 8 bases and J gave up 10 bases; unmatched junction bases: 12. CDR1 SNHLY and CDR2 FYNNEI come from the germline V gene. This CDR3 region has 15 residues.

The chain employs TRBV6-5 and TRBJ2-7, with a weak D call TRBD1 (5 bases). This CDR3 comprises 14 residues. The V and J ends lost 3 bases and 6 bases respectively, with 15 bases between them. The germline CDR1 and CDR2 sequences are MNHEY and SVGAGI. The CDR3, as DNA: TGTGCCAGCAGTTATGACAGCGACTCACCCGAGCAGTACTTC. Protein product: CASSYDSDSPEQYF.

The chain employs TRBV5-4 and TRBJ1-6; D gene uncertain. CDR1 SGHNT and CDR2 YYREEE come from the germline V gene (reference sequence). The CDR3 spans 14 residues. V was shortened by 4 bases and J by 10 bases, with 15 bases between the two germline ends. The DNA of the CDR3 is TGTGCCAGCAGCAAGCAGGATCTTGGGTCACCCCTCCACTTT. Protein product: CASSKQDLGSPLHF.

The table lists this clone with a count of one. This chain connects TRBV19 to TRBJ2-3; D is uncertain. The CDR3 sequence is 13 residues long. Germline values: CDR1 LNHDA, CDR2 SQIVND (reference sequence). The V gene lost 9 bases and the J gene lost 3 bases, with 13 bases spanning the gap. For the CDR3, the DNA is TGTGCCAGCAAGCCCCGCCGGACAGATACGCAGTATTTT. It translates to CASKPRRTDTQYF.

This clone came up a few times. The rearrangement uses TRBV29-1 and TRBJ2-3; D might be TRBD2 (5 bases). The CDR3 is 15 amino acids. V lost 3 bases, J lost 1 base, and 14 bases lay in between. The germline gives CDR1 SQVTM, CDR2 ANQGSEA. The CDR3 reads CSVDEVGLRTDTQYF. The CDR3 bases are TGCAGCGTTGATGAGGTAGGACTCCGCACAGATACGCAGTATTTT.

The CDR3, as DNA: TGCGCCAGCAGCGGAACAGAGGGGACCACCGGGGAGCTGTTTTTT. It codes for CASSGTEGTTGELFF. V gene TRBV5-1 combines with J gene TRBJ2-2; perhaps D is TRBD1 or TRBD2 (5 bases each). CDR1 and CDR2 from the germline V gene are SGHRS and YFSETQ. V gave up 4 bases and J gave up 4 bases, with 14 bases separating them. The length of the CDR3 is 15 residues.

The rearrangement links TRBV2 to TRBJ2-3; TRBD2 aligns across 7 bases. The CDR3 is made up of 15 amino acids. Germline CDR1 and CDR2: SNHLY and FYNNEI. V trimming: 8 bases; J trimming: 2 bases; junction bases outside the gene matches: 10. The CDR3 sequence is CASGTGGLTTDTQYF. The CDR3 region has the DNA TGTGCCAGCGGGACCGGGGGACTAACCACAGATACGCAGTATTTT.

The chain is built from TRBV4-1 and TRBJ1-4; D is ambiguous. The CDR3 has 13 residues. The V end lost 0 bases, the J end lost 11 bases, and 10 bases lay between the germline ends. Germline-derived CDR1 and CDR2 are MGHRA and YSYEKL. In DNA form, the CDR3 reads TGCGCCAGCAGCCAAGAACCTCGTAGGAAACTGTTTTTT. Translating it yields CASSQEPRRKLFF.

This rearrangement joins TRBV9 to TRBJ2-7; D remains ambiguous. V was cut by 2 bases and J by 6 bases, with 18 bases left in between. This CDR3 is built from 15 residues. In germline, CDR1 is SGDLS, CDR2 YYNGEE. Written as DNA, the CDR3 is TGTGCCAGCAGCGTTCAACCGGTTGACCGATCCGAGCAGTACTTC. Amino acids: CASSVQPVDRSEQYF.

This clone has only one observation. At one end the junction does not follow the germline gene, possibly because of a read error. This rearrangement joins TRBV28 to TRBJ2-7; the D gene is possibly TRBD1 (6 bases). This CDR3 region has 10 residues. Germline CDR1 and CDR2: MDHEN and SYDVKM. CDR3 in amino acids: CASSYRDKHF. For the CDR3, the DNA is TGTGCCAGCAGTTACCGGGACAAACACTTC.

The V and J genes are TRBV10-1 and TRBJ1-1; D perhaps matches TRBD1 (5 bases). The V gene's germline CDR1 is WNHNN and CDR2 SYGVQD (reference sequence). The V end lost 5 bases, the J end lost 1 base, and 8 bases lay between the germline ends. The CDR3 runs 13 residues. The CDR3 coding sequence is TGCGCCAGCAGTCGTACAGGGAACACTGAAGCTTTCTTT. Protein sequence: CASSRTGNTEAFF.

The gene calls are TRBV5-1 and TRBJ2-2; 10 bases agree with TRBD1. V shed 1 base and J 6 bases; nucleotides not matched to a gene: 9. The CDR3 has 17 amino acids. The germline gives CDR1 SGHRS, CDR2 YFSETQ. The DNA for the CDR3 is TGCGCCAGCAGCTTGAGGTCCCCGGGACAGGGGTCCGGGGAGCTGTTTTTT. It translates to CASSLRSPGQGSGELFF.

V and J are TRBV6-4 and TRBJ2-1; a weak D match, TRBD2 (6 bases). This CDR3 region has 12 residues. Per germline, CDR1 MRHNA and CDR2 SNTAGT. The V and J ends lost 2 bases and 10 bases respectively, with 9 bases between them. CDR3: CASSDNGGEQFF. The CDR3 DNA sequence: TGTGCCAGCAGTGACAATGGGGGGGAGCAGTTCTTC.